What follows are 16 T cell receptor beta chains derived from one specimen sequenced in a study of cytomegalovirus exposure and HLA in healthy donors. PCR employed 60 Vbeta and 13 Jbeta primers. The table came from immunoSEQ multiplex PCR; TCRdb's copy has only in-frame clones and leaves some out. The sample carries 84,000 or so clones, 70% to 80% recorded once. Sequencing input: PBMCs. Receptor source: a young man in good health and CMV-seronegative.

This clone was detected a few times. The V call is TRBV6-1, the J call TRBJ1-3; no firm D call. CDR1 and CDR2 (germline): MNHNS, SASEGT. Trimming shortened V by 5 bases and J by 6 bases, and 8 bases separated the two germline ends. The CDR3 covers 12 residues. CDR3 in amino acids: CASSTWSNTIYF. The DNA of the CDR3 is TGTGCCAGCAGTACTTGGTCAAACACCATATATTTT.

The V and J genes are TRBV27 and TRBJ1-2; a possible D gene is TRBD1 (5 bases). This CDR3 spans 15 amino acids. Germline CDR1 reads MNHEY; CDR2 reads SMNVEV (reference sequence). V was clipped by 3 bases and J by 0 bases, with 11 bases between them. CDR3 sequence (DNA): TGTGCCAGCAGTTTTCAGGGCTCGGCTAACTATGGCTACACCTTC. This encodes CASSFQGSANYGYTF.

This CDR3 reads CASSSWDREQPEAFF. CDR3 bases: TGTGCCAGCAGCTCTTGGGACAGGGAGCAACCTGAAGCTTTCTTT. This chain uses TRBV11-2 with TRBJ1-1; TRBD1 aligns across 9 bases. CDR3 size: 15 residues. V shed 4 bases, J shed 6 bases, and the junction held 9 bases outside the gene matches. CDR1 and CDR2 from the germline V gene are SGHAT and FQNNGV.

This clone was counted between two and nine times. This chain uses TRBV9 with TRBJ2-7; 7 bases map to TRBD2. The germline gives CDR1 SGDLS, CDR2 YYNGEE. The CDR3 is made up of 13 amino acids. V shed 3 bases and J 3 bases; nucleotides not matched to a gene: 3. The DNA for the CDR3 is TGTGCCAGCAGCGCCGGGACTAACTACGAGCAGTACTTC. This translates into CASSAGTNYEQYF.

The CDR3, as DNA: TGTGCCAGCAGCTTAGTTGAGGAAGCTTTCTTT. Its translation is CASSLVEEAFF. This rearrangement joins TRBV11-2 to TRBJ1-1, with D unclear. V was shortened by 1 base and J by 8 bases, with 5 bases between the two germline ends. This CDR3 contains 11 residues. Germline assignment: CDR1 SGHAT and CDR2 FQNNGV.

This clone was picked up a small number of times. The V and J genes are TRBV2 and TRBJ2-1; TRBD1 matches at 8 bases. Germline trimming cut 1 base from V and 4 bases from J; bases unmatched to any gene: 6. The CDR3 is 16 amino acids. Germline CDR1 and CDR2: SNHLY and FYNNEI. This CDR3 reads CASSEVSQGAYNEQFF. In DNA, the CDR3 is TGTGCCAGCAGTGAAGTTTCCCAGGGGGCGTACAATGAGCAGTTCTTC.

The rearrangement uses TRBV20-1 and TRBJ2-5; the D is unclear. Germline V gene lookup returns CDR1 DFQATT and CDR2 SNEGSKA (reference sequence). The CDR3 is 11 amino acids. The ends were cut back, 2 bases at V and 7 bases at J, with 8 bases in the middle. This CDR3 is CSARTRRTQYF. CDR3 nucleotides: TGCAGTGCTAGAACCAGAAGGACCCAGTACTTC.

This chain joins TRBV4-3 and TRBJ1-5, with D perhaps TRBD1 (6 bases). The CDR3 runs 17 residues. With 0 bases removed from V and 0 bases from J, the gap between germline ends came to 12 bases. CDR1 and CDR2 (germline): LGHNA, YSLEER. Here the CDR3 reads CASSQDIGGPSNQPQHF. In DNA form, the CDR3 reads TGCGCCAGCAGCCAAGATATTGGGGGCCCTAGCAATCAGCCCCAGCATTTT.

J is TRBJ2-2 and V is TRBV6-6; 14 nucleotides align to TRBD2. After removal of 5 bases from V and 5 bases from J, the junction contained 4 bases not matched to a gene. The CDR3 is 16 residues long. Germline assignment: CDR1 MNHNY and CDR2 SVGAGI (reference sequence). The CDR3 nucleotides are TGTGCCAGCAGTCCGGGACTAGCGGGAGTTACCGGGGAGCTGTTTTTT. Translating it yields CASSPGLAGVTGELFF.

The chain employs TRBV21-1 and TRBJ2-7; the D call TRBD1 from the table was never checked on the DNA. TRBV21-1 is deemed a pseudogene. The CDR3 consists of 15 residues. Here the CDR3 reads CASSKARDRGIEQYF. CDR3 in DNA: TGTGCCAGCAGCAAAGCCCGGGACAGGGGCATCGAGCAGTACTTC.

The rearrangement uses TRBV5-1 and TRBJ2-5, with D possibly being TRBD2 (6 bases). The CDR3 has 15 amino acids. Deletions cut 0 bases from V and 5 bases from J, with 14 bases between. CDR1 and CDR2 from the germline V gene are SGHRS and YFSETQ. This CDR3 is CASSLVGGSRETQYF. Here the CDR3 DNA reads TGCGCCAGCAGCTTGGTTGGGGGGTCAAGGGAGACCCAGTACTTC. Full variable domain (missing parts from reference TRBV5-1 and TRBJ2-5): KAGVTQTPRYLIKTRGQQVTLSCSPISGHRSVSWYQQTPGQGLQFLFEYFSETQRNKGNFPGRFSGRQFSNSRSEMNVSTLELGDSALYLCASSLVGGSRETQYFGPGTRLLVL.

This rearrangement joins TRBV9 to TRBJ2-1; D is undetermined. The CDR3 sequence is 16 residues long. Trimming removed 0 bases from V and 3 bases from J, with 13 bases in between. CDR1 is SGDLS, CDR2 YYNGEE, per germline. Written as DNA, the CDR3 is TGTGCCAGCAGCGTAGCTTTCCTGAGACACTACAATGAGCAGTTCTTC. This encodes CASSVAFLRHYNEQFF.

The chain uses TRBV15 and TRBJ1-4, with D unresolved. Per germline, CDR1 LNHNV and CDR2 YYDKDF (reference sequence). CDR3 length: 14 residues. V shed 3 bases and J shed 4 bases, with 9 bases lying between them. Here the CDR3 DNA reads TGTGCCACCAGCAGGAGGCAGATTAATGAAAAACTGTTTTTT. This sequence encodes CATSRRQINEKLFF.

This chain uses TRBV10-3 with TRBJ2-1; a weak D match, TRBD1 (6 bases). This CDR3 region has 11 residues. The V end was cut by 11 bases, the J end by 8 bases, with 13 bases between. Germline loops: CDR1 ENHRY, CDR2 SYGVKD. CDR3 region: CASSGEDEQFF. The CDR3 coding sequence is TGTGCCTCATCAGGGGAAGATGAGCAGTTCTTC.

CDR3 loop: CASSIRGQSFSNQPQHF. The DNA for the CDR3 is TGTGCCAGTAGTATCCGGGGACAGAGCTTTAGCAATCAGCCCCAGCATTTT. The chain has TRBV19 and TRBJ1-5; the match to TRBD1 covers 7 bases. The CDR3 covers 17 residues. The V segment lost 3 bases and the J segment 0 bases; nucleotides outside the gene matches: 8. Germline V gene data show CDR1 as LNHDA and CDR2 as SQIVND (reference sequence).

V is TRBV5-4 and J is TRBJ1-3; D gene ambiguous. The CDR3 totals 13 residues. V lost 3 bases to trimming and J lost 0 bases, with 4 bases between them. The germline CDR1 and CDR2 sequences are SGHNT and YYREEE (reference sequence). CDR3 amino acids: CASSSYSGNTIYF. CDR3 coding DNA: TGTGCCAGCAGCTCTTACTCTGGAAACACCATATATTTT.